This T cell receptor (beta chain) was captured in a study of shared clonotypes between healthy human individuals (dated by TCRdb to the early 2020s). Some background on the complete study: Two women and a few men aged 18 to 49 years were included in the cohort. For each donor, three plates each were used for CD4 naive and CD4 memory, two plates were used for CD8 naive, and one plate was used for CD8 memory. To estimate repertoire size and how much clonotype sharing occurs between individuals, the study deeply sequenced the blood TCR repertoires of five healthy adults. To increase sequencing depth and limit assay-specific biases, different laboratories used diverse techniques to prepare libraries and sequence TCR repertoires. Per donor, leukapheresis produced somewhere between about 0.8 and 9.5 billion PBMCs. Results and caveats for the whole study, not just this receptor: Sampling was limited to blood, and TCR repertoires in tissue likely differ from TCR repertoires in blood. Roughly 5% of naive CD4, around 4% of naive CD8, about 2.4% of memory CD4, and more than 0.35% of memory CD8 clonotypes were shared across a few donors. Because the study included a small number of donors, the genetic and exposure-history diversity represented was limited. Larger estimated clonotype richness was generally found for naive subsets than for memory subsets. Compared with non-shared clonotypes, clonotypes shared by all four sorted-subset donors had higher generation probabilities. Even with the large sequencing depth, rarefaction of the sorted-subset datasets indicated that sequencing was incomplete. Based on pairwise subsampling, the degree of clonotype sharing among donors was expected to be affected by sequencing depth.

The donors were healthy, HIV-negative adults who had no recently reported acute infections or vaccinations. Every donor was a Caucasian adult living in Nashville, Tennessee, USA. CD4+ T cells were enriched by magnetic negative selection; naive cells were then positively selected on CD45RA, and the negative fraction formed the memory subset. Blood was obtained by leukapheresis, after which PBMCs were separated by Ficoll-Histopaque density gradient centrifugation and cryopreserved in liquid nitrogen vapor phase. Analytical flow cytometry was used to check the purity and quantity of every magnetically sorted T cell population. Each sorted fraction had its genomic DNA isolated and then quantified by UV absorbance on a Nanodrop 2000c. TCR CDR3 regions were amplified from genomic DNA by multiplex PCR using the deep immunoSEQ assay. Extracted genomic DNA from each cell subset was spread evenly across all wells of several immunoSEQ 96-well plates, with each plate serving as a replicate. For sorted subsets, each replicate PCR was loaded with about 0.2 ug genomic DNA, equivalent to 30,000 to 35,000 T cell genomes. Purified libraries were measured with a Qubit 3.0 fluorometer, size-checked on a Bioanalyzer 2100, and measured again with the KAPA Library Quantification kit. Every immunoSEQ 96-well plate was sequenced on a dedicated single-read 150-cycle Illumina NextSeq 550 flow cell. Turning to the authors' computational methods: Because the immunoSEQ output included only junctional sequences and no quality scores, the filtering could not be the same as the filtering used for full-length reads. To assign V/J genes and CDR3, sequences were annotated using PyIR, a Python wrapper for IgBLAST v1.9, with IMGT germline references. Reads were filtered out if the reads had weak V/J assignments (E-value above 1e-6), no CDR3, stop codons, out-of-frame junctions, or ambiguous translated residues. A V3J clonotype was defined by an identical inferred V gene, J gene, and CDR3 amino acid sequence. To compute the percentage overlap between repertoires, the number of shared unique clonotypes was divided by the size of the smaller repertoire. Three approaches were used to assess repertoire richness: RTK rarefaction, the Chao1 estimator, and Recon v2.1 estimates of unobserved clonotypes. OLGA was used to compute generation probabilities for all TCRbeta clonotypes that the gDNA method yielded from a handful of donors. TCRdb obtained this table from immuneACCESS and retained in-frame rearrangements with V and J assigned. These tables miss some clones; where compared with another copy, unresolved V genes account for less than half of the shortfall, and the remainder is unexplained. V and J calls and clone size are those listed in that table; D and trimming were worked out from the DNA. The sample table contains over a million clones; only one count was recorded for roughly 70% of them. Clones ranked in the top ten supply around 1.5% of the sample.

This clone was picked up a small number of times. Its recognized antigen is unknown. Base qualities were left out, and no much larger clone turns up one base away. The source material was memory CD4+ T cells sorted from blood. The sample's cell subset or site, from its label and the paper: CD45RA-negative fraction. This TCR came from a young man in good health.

This receptor carries the CDR3 CASRRQGGTYEQYF. Read as DNA, the sequence is TGTGCCAGCAGACGACAGGGGGGGACCTACGAGCAGTACTTC. The chain joins TRBV2 to TRBJ2-7; 9 bases in the middle match TRBD1. Here V drops 6 bases and J drops 2 bases, and the junction holds 5 bases not matched to any gene. Its CDR3 holds 14 amino acids, cysteine through phenylalanine. Only CDR3 DNA is held: 42 bases, read in frame from base 1. Via the germline V gene, CDR1 is SNHLY and CDR2 FYNNEI.